Below are 9 T cell receptor beta chains sequenced from a single sample in a study of cytomegalovirus exposure and HLA in healthy donors. PCR was performed using 60 Vbeta and 13 Jbeta primers. This table comes from immunoSEQ multiplex PCR, and its TCRdb copy is limited to in-frame clones, with some not included. There are 95,000 to 150,000 clones in the sample; approximately 70% occur only once, and 1.5% to 1.9% lies in the top ten. Sequencing used PBMCs. These receptor sequences come from a man aged 18 to 29 in good health and CMV-seronegative.

The chain employs TRBV18 and TRBJ1-2; perhaps TRBD1 as D (5 bases). The V end was cut by 2 bases, the J end by 4 bases, with 20 bases between. Per germline, CDR1 KGHSH and CDR2 LQKENI. The CDR3 extends over 17 amino acids. The CDR3 sequence: CASSPRKAEVRGYGYTF. DNA for the CDR3: TGTGCCAGCTCACCAAGAAAGGCTGAGGTTAGGGGCTATGGCTACACCTTC.

This clone has just a few counts. The chain joins TRBV9 to TRBJ2-5; perhaps TRBD2 as D (5 bases). Germline V gene lookup returns CDR1 SGDLS and CDR2 YYNGEE. Trimming shortened V by 0 bases and J by 5 bases, and 26 bases separated the two germline ends. This CDR3 has 19 amino acids. CDR3 amino acids: CASSVAGGLGGPGEETQYF. The CDR3 nucleotides are TGTGCCAGCAGCGTAGCTGGCGGGTTAGGAGGACCCGGGGAGGAGACCCAGTACTTC. Drawing the rest from reference TRBV9 and TRBJ2-5, the complete variable domain is DSGVTQTPKHLITATGQRVTLRCSPRSGDLSVYWYQQSLDQGLQFLIQYYNGEERAKGNILERFSAQQFPDLHSELNLSSLELGDSALYFCASSVAGGLGGPGEETQYFGPGTRLLVL.

The chain is built from TRBV7-9 and TRBJ1-4, with TRBD1 as a possible D gene (6 bases). Per the germline V gene, CDR1 is SEHNR and CDR2 is FQNEAQ (reference sequence). V gave up 5 bases and J gave up 6 bases, with 22 bases separating them. The CDR3 runs 17 residues. The CDR3 coding sequence is TGTGCCAGCAGCCCCCGCCCGAAAGAGGGGGGGGATGAAAAACTGTTTTTT. Its protein product is CASSPRPKEGGDEKLFF.

The V gene is TRBV6-1, the J gene TRBJ1-6; a weak D match, TRBD1 (5 bases). From germline, CDR1 is MNHNS and CDR2 SASEGT. The CDR3 sequence is 15 residues long. Trimming removed 1 base from V and 10 bases from J, with 14 bases in between. In DNA form, the CDR3 reads TGTGCCAGCAGTGAAGTTAGGCAGGGAAGATCACCCCTCCACTTT. Translation: CASSEVRQGRSPLHF.

The table lists this clone with a few counts. The chain has TRBV13 and TRBJ2-7; D not certain. In germline, CDR1 is PRHDT, CDR2 FYEKMQ (reference sequence). Trimming removed 11 bases at V and 0 bases at J, with 14 bases between. The CDR3 extends over 13 amino acids. The CDR3 DNA reads as TGTGCCTCCAGGCCGGCCAGCTCCTACGAGCAGTACTTC. Translation gives CASRPASSYEQYF.

This chain links TRBV4-2 with TRBJ2-1, with TRBD2 matching over 10 bases. The CDR3 is 18 amino acids. Germline loops: CDR1 LGHNA, CDR2 YNFKEQ. With V trimmed by 3 bases and J by 4 bases, 12 bases remained unmatched. The CDR3 DNA sequence: TGTGCCAGCAGCCAGTCTACTAGCGGGGCGGCAGATTACAATGAGCAGTTCTTC. This translates into CASSQSTSGAADYNEQFF.

The chain uses TRBV29-1 and TRBJ2-7; weak D call: TRBD2 (6 bases). The CDR3 runs 17 residues. Germline-derived CDR1 and CDR2 are SQVTM and ANQGSEA. V dropped 6 bases and J dropped 0 bases, with 24 bases sitting between them. In DNA form, the CDR3 reads TGCAGCGTCTTACGTGAGGAGGGGACGATAAGCTCCTACGAGCAGTACTTC. Amino acids: CSVLREEGTISSYEQYF.

The chain uses TRBV23-1 and TRBJ1-5, with TRBD1 matching over 12 bases. TRBV23-1 is reported as an ORF; its role is uncertain. Trimming at V came to 11 bases and at J to 0 bases, leaving 14 bases not matched to a gene. There are 18 residues in the CDR3. In nucleotides, the CDR3 is TGCGCCGGGGACAGGGGGCCGGGATGCCACTATAGCAATCAGCCCCAGCATTTT. The encoded protein is CAGDRGPGCHYSNQPQHF.

This clone turned up a few times. The chain carries TRBV7-2 and TRBJ2-7; D uncertain. The CDR3 has 11 residues. CDR1 and CDR2 (germline): SGHTA, FQGNSA. The germline V and J ends were trimmed by 5 bases and 5 bases, with 7 bases remaining between them. CDR3 region: CASSPIHEQYF. The CDR3 DNA sequence: TGTGCCAGCAGCCCTATCCACGAGCAGTACTTC.